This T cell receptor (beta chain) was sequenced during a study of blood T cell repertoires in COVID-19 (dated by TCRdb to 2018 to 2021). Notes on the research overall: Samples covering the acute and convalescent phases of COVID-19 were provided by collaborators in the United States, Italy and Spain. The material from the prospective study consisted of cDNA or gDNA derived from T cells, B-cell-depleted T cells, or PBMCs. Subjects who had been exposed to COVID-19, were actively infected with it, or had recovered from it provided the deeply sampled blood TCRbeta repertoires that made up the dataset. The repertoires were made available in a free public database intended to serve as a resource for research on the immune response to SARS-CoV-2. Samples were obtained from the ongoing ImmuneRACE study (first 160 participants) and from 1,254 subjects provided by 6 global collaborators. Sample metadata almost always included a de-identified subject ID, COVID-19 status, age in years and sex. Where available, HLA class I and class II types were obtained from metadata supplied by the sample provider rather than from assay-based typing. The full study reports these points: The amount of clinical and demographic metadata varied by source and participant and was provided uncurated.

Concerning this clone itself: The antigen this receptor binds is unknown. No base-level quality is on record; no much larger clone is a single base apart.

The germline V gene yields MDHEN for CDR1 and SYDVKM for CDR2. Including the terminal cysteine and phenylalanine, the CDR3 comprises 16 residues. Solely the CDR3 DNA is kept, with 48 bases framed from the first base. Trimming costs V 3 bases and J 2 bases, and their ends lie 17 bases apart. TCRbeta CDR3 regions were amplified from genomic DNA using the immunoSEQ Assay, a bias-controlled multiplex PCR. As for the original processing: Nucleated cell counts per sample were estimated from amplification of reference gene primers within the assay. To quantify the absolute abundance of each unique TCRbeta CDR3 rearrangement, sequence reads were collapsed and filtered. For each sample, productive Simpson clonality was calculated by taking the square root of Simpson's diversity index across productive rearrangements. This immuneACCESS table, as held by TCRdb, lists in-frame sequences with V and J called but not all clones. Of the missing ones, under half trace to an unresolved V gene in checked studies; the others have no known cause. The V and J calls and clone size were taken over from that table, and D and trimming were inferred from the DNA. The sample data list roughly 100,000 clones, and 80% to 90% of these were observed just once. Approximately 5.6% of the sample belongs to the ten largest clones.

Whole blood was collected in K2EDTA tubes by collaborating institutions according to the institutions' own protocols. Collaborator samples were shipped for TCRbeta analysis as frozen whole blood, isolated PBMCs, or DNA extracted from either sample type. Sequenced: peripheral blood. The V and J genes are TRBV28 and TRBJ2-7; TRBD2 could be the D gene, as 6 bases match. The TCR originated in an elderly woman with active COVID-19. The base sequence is TGTGCCAGCAGTTTGGGTAGCGGCCGATTAACCTACGAGCAGTACTTC. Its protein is CASSLGSGRLTYEQYF.